The following is a TCR beta chain sequence with its context. The data belong to a study of CD8 T cells in Susac syndrome. The germline V gene has CDR1 MNHEY and CDR2 SVGAGI. The CDR3 has 14 residues. V was clipped by 6 bases and J by 1 base, with 12 bases between them. An amount of RNA that ranged from roughly 0.45 to 1 ug was reverse transcribed with random hexamers. TCRdb independently ran MiXCR on the immunoSEQ multiplex PCR reads; one entry per CDR3 protein. The repertoire holds under 200,000 distinct CDR3 sequences, approximately 94% seen once, with 0.1% in the top ten. This TCR derives from a human donor in good health. The chain has TRBV6-5 and TRBJ2-5; possibly TRBD1 for D (6 bases). Sequencing was carried out using CD4+ T cells from PBMCs. The CDR3 here is CASRRGGPQETQYF. CDR3 bases: TGTGCCAGCAGAAGAGGGGGACCCCAAGAGACCCAGTACTTC.